This T cell receptor beta chain derives from a study of blood T cell repertoires in COVID-19. As for the study in general: Specimens from acute and convalescent COVID-19 originated in the United States, Italy and Spain.

This clone was found many times. Sequencing was performed with immunoSEQ multiplex PCR; in TCRdb, only in-frame clones are kept and a portion is missing. The table shows around 180,000 clones, with around 72% occurring only once. The material sequenced was peripheral blood. The origin of this receptor is a woman aged 80 or over with acute or convalescent COVID-19.

In DNA, the CDR3 is TGTGCCAGCAGTTCCGATCCGGGAAAGACTAGCGGGTTCTTCTTC. Protein product: CASSSDPGKTSGFFF. The rearrangement links TRBV27 to TRBJ2-1; 10 positions match TRBD2. CDR3 length: 15 amino acids. CDR1 is MNHEY and CDR2 is SMNVEV in the germline V gene (reference sequence). The J segment lost 16 bases and the V segment lost 4 bases, leaving 16 bases of the junction unmatched.